This entry concerns a single T cell receptor (beta chain). Its antigen is not known. CDR3 length: 15 amino acids. Germline CDR1 and CDR2: SGHDT and YYEEEE. V lost 8 bases, J lost 6 bases, and 14 bases stayed unmatched. PCR was performed using 60 Vbeta and 13 Jbeta primers. Per the original methods: In a later analysis, around 87 million unique TCR beta chains included roughly 11 million shared by two or more donors. The table came from immunoSEQ multiplex PCR; TCRdb's copy has only in-frame clones and leaves some out. V and J calls and clone size are copied from that table; D and trimming were computed from the DNA. This table holds around 100,000 clones, about four fifths found once. This sample is drawn from a study of cytomegalovirus exposure and HLA in healthy donors. Findings of the study overall: The presence/absence work took it that sequencing depth was about the same across donors. There were 164 TCR beta chains listed as cytomegalovirus-associated.

Healthy donors of bone marrow made up the group. This sequence was found in a woman between 18 and 29 years old in good health and CMV-seropositive. This chain links TRBV5-6 with TRBJ2-3; 8 bases align to TRBD2. Sequencing was done on a sample of PBMCs. The CDR3 coding sequence is TGTGCCAGTAGTCCTATCGGGGGGGGTACGGATACGCAGTATTTT. It is translated as CASSPIGGGTDTQYF.